This record concerns one TCR beta chain sequence. Its antigen is still unknown. No base quality information exists; no much larger clone differs at one position. The immunoSEQ Assay, a bias-controlled multiplex PCR, was used to amplify TCRbeta CDR3 regions from genomic DNA. Regarding the original processing steps: The number of nucleated cells in each sample was estimated from the amplification of reference gene primers within the assay. Sequence reads were collapsed and filtered to measure the absolute abundance of every unique TCRbeta CDR3 rearrangement. For each sample, productive Simpson clonality was calculated by taking the square root of Simpson's diversity index across productive rearrangements. TCRdb's version of the immuneACCESS table is confined to in-frame rearrangements and falls short of the full clone set. An unresolved V gene accounts for under half of the shortfall where checked; the remainder is of unknown origin. V and J calls and clone size come straight from that table; D and trimming were deduced from the DNA. The sample profile shows 390,000 or so clones; about 89% of them were found once. More than 9% of the sample is in the top ten clones.

One collaborating source in Seattle enrolled patients during active infection and followed them longitudinally through the course of disease. Whole blood was collected in K2EDTA tubes by collaborating institutions according to the institutions' own protocols. For TCRbeta analysis, collaborator samples were shipped as frozen whole blood, as isolated PBMCs, or as DNA extracted from either sample type. This sample was taken from a study of blood T cell repertoires in COVID-19 (TCRdb year 2020). Notes on the research overall: The collaborator samples originated in the United States, Italy and Spain and spanned the acute and convalescent phases of COVID-19. Deeply sampled blood TCRbeta repertoires from subjects exposed to, actively infected with, or recovered from COVID-19 were included in the dataset. The samples were drawn from two sources: the first 160 participants of the ongoing ImmuneRACE study, and over 1,000 subjects contributed by 6 global collaborators. Sample metadata almost always included a de-identified subject ID, COVID-19 status, age in years and sex. The repertoires were released in a freely available public database meant as a resource for research on the immune response to SARS-CoV-2. Where available, HLA class I and class II types were obtained from metadata supplied by the sample provider rather than from assay-based typing. The prospective study material was composed of cDNA or gDNA derived from T cells, B-cell-depleted T cells, or PBMCs.

The full study reports these points: The quantity of clinical and demographic metadata differed by source and by participant and was supplied without curation.

According to the germline V gene, CDR1 reads ENHRY and CDR2 reads SYGVKD. From the cysteine up to the phenylalanine, the CDR3 has a length of 14 residues. Kept here is only the CDR3 DNA, which spans 42 bases and is read in frame from base 1. V is shortened by 4 bases, J by 4 bases, and the region joining them spans 13 bases. The sample comprised peripheral blood. The chain is encoded by TRBV10-3 joined to TRBJ2-5, with no D gene named confidently. The TCR was taken from a woman aged 25 to 39 with COVID-19, enrolled during active disease. At the DNA level, the sequence is TGTGCCATCAGTGGATTAGCAACCGGAGAGACCCAGTACTTC. Translated, it reads CAISGLATGETQYF.